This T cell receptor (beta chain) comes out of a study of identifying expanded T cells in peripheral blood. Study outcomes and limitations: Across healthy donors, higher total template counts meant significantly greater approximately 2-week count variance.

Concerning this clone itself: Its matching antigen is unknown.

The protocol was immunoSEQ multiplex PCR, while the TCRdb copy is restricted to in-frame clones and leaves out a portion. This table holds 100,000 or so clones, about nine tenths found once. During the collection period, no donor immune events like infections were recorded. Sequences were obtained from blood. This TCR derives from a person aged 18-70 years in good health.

CDR3 region: CASSATAFYEQYF. CDR3 sequence (DNA): TGTGCCAGCAGTGCGACAGCTTTCTACGAGCAGTACTTC. J is TRBJ2-7 and V is TRBV6-1; tentatively, D is TRBD1 (5 bases). The CDR3 has 13 residues. The germline CDR1 and CDR2 sequences are MNHNS and SASEGT. Trimming removed 4 bases at V and 3 bases at J, with 10 bases between.